Included here is one T cell receptor (beta chain) sequence, with context. This record comes from a study of response to subunit inactivated influenza vaccine. MiXCR was run by TCRdb on the RT-PCR reads, yielding one entry per CDR3 protein. The sample has hundreds of thousands of distinct CDR3 sequences, 14% seen once. The sequence was obtained from a man aged 45-65 years who received an inactivated influenza vaccine. Sequencing used PBMCs from blood, obtained 14 days before vaccination.

The CDR3 protein is CASSYETGNEKLFF. In DNA form, the CDR3 reads TGTGCCAGCAGTTACGAGACAGGGAATGAAAAACTGTTTTTT. This chain connects TRBV6-5 to TRBJ1-4; 7 positions agree with TRBD1. Trimming took 2 bases from V and 5 from J; bases not matched to a gene: 2. There are 14 residues in the CDR3. Germline CDR1 reads MNHEY; CDR2 reads SVGAGI.